This T cell receptor (beta chain) was observed in a study of T-cell memory formation after mild COVID-19. Study at large: Largely donor-specific sequence clusters came from a couple of donors.

Study-wide results and caveats: Detection of some responders pre-infection suggested pre-existing cross-reactive memory T cells participated. Contracting CD4+ clones lay largely in CM and EM, with CD8+ ones residing in EMRA.

Of note for this clonotype: Its antigen remains unidentified.

The 5'RACE method, run with constant-segment primers, produced TCR alpha and TCR beta cDNA libraries (carrying sample barcodes and UMIs). One entry per CDR3 protein, called by TCRdb with MiXCR from the 5' RACE reads. This table holds 240,000 or so distinct CDR3 sequences, 7.5% to 10% found once. Sequenced sample: PBMCs or a T cell subset sorted from them (not recorded which). This receptor was obtained from a man in his late teens or twenties who had mild COVID-19 (a few samples of this study predate the infection). Cell type and time point are not known.

Here the CDR3 DNA reads TGTGCCAGCAGCGGCTCGGGGGACTTGGGTACGCAGTATTTT. This sequence encodes CASSGSGDLGTQYF. The V call is TRBV11-2, the J call TRBJ2-3; tentative D call: TRBD2 (6 bases). Trimming removed 5 bases at V and 8 bases at J, with 17 bases between. The CDR3 spans 14 residues. CDR1 is SGHAT, CDR2 FQNNGV, per germline.